This TCR beta chain was sequenced in a study of blood T cell repertoires in COVID-19. V was pared by 4 bases and J by 5 bases, with 7 bases of the junction left unmatched. The germline V gene encodes CDR1 KGHDR and CDR2 SFDVKD. The CDR3 runs 15 residues. Profiling relied on immunoSEQ multiplex PCR, and the TCRdb table lists in-frame clones only, not all of them. The sample yields more than 85,000 clones, just under 95% seen once. Material for sequencing was peripheral blood. This TCR was recovered from a woman aged 45-65 years with COVID-19, enrolled during active disease. The J gene is TRBJ1-2, the V gene TRBV24-1; 9 bases line up with TRBD1. Written as DNA, the CDR3 is TGTGCCACCAGTGACCCTAACAGGGGGCAATATGGCTACACCTTC. It specifies CATSDPNRGQYGYTF.